The 6 T cell receptor beta chains presented below share a single source sample, sequenced in a study of CD8 T cells in Susac syndrome. The RNA, roughly 0.45 to 1 ug, was put through reverse transcription using random hexamers. TCRdb called the immunoSEQ multiplex PCR reads again in MiXCR, with one record for every CDR3 protein. Of about 180,000 distinct CDR3 sequences listed, 90% to 95% are singletons. The sample was CD8+ T cells from PBMCs. The receptors here all came from a human donor with multiple sclerosis.

The chain carries TRBV6-5 and TRBJ2-1; 11 nucleotides agree with TRBD2. Germline-derived CDR1 and CDR2 are MNHEY and SVGAGI. This CDR3 comprises 15 residues. V lost 5 bases and J lost 9; bases outside the gene matches: 9. The CDR3 protein is CASSPHSGRVGEQFF. For the CDR3, the DNA is TGTGCCAGCAGTCCCCATAGCGGGAGGGTGGGTGAGCAGTTCTTC.

This rearrangement joins TRBV27 to TRBJ2-7; 7 bases agree with TRBD2. This CDR3 has 14 amino acids. Germline V lookup: CDR1 MNHEY, CDR2 SMNVEV (reference sequence). J was trimmed by 6 bases and V by 8 bases; bases with no gene match: 13. The CDR3 nucleotides are TGTGCCAGCTCACTCGGAGGGAGGGCCGTCGAGCAGTACTTC. Residues: CASSLGGRAVEQYF.

This clonotype was counted a single time. This chain links TRBV4-2 with TRBJ2-1, with D possibly matching TRBD2 (6 bases). The V end was cut by 4 bases, the J end by 8 bases, with 9 bases between. The germline gives CDR1 LGHNA, CDR2 YNFKEQ. The CDR3 totals 12 residues. DNA for the CDR3: TGTGCCAGCAGCCCGACGGGGGATGAGCAGTTCTTC. Its protein product is CASSPTGDEQFF.

The chain couples TRBV7-9 to TRBJ1-4; D ambiguous. The CDR3 runs to 12 residues. The V gene's germline CDR1 is SEHNR and CDR2 FQNEAQ (reference sequence). Deletions cut 3 bases from V and 8 bases from J, with 7 bases between. CDR3 nucleotides: TGTGCCAGCAGCTTTTATCCCGAAAAACTGTTTTTT. This codes for CASSFYPEKLFF.

This chain connects TRBV7-9 to TRBJ2-7; no reliable D call. Germline V gene sequence: CDR1 SEHNR, CDR2 FQNEAQ (reference sequence). The CDR3 loop spans 15 amino acids. V lost 1 base and J lost 2, with 12 bases in between. The chain's CDR3 is CASSLGEPLAYEQYF. CDR3 bases: TGTGCCAGCAGCTTAGGGGAACCTCTAGCCTACGAGCAGTACTTC.

V is TRBV4-1 and J is TRBJ1-1; 8 bases fit TRBD1. This CDR3 comprises 15 residues. Germline lookup yields CDR1 MGHRA and CDR2 YSYEKL. The ends lost 0 bases at V and 5 bases at J; junction bases unmatched: 5. In nucleotides, the CDR3 is TGCGCCAGCAGCCAAGATGGACAGGGCTTAACTGAAGCTTTCTTT. As protein: CASSQDGQGLTEAFF.